The clone carrying this TCR beta chain occurred many times. The sample is drawn from a study of patients and donors after allogeneic stem cell transplantation. TCRdb fed the RT-PCR reads into MiXCR, producing one record per CDR3 protein. The data show around 8,800 distinct CDR3 sequences, with approximately 4% seen just once and about 20% held by the top ten. CDR3 length equals 12 residues. Germline trimming cut 5 bases from V and 4 bases from J; bases unmatched to any gene: 1. The clonotype originates from a human donor who was either an allogeneic HSCT recipient or a stem cell or donor lymphocyte infusion donor (not recorded which). It is not recorded whose cells these are; they may come from a transplant donor. Sequencing was carried out using blood, either unsorted or a sorted T cell fraction (not recorded which). This rearrangement joins TRBV12-3 or TRBV12-4 to TRBJ2-7; 8 bases align to TRBD2. The chain's CDR3 is CASSGLAYEQYF. The DNA for the CDR3 is TGTGCCAGCAGTGGACTAGCTTACGAGCAGTACTTC.